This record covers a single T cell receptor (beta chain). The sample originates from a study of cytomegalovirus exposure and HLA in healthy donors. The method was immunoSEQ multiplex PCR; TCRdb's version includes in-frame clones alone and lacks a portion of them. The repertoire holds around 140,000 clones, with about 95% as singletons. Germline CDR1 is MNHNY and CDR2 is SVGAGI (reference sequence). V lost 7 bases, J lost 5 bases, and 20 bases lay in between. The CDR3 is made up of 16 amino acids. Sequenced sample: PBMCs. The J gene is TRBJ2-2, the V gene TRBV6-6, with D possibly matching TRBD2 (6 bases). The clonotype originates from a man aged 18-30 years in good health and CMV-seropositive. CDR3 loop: CASTLPTGVRTGELFF. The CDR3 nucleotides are TGTGCCAGCACCCTTCCTACGGGGGTACGGACCGGGGAGCTGTTTTTT.